The clone carrying this T cell receptor beta chain was detected many times. Its specificity is not known. Clinical symptoms, serum thyroxine, TRAb, thyroid ultrasound and orbital computed tomography established diagnosis. Researchers took RNA transcripts and amplified the TCR beta CDR3 regions from them. HTBI primers were the set used in a first-round RT-PCR of the TCR CDR3. TCRdb fed the multiplex PCR reads into MiXCR, producing one record per CDR3 protein. This table has hundreds of thousands of distinct CDR3 sequences, approximately 15% appearing once. The data derive from a study of T cells in Graves' hyperthyroidism and ophthalmopathy. Study at large: The initial diagnosis was the point when peripheral blood was collected, ahead of any treatment. Notes on the study in general: A 13 V-J model separated ophthalmopathy from stable hyperthyroidism. Also found in blood were most expanded thyroid clonotypes above 0.001.

Germline values: CDR1 MNHEY, CDR2 SMNVEV (reference sequence). This CDR3 is built from 15 residues. Losses at the gene ends were 2 bases for V and 2 bases for J; bases not matched to a gene: 1. The chain employs TRBV27 and TRBJ2-3, with 10 bases identical to TRBD2. The sequencing input was blood. This receptor was obtained from a woman aged 25 to 45 with Graves' hyperthyroidism. The CDR3 coding sequence is TGTGCCAGCAGTTTAGGACTAGCGGCCACAGATACGCAGTATTTT. Translating gives CASSLGLAATDTQYF.